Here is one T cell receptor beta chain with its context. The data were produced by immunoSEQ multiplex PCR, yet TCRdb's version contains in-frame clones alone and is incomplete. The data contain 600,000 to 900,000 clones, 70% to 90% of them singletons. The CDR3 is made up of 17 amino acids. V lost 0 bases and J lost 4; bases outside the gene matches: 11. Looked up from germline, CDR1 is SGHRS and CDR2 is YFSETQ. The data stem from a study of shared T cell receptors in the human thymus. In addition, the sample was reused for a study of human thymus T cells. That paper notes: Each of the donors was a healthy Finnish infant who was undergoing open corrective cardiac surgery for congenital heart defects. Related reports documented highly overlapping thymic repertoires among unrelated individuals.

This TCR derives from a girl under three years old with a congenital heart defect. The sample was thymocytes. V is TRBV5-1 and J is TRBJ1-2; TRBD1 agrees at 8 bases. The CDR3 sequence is CASSLGRDRLRGYGYTF. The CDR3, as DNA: TGCGCCAGCAGCTTGGGCCGGGACAGGTTGAGAGGCTATGGCTACACCTTC.